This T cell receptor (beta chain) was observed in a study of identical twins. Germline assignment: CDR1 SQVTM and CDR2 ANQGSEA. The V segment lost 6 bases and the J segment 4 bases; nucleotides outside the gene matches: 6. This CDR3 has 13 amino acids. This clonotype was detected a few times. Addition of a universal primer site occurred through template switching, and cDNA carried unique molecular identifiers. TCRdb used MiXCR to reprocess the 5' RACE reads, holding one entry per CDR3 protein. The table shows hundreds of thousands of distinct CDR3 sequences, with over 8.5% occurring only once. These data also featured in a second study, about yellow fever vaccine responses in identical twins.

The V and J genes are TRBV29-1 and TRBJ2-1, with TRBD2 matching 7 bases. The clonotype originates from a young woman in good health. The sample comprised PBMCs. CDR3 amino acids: CSVERGVYNEQFF. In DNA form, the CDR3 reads TGCAGCGTGGAGCGGGGCGTTTACAATGAGCAGTTCTTC.